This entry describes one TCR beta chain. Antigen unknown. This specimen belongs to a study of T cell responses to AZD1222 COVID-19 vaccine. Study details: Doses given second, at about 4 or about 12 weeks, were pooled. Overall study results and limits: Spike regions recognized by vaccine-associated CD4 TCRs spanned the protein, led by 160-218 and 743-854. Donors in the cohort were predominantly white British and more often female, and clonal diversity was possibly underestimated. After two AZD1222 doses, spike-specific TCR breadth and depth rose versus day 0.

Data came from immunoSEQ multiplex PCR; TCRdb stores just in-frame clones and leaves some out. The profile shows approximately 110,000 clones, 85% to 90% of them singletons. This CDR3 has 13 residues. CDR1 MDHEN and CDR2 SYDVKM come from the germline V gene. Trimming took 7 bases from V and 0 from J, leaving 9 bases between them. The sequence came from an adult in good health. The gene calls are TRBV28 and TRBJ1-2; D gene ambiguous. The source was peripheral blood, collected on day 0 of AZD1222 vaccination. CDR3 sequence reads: CASNGSPNYGYTF. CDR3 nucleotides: TGTGCCAGCAATGGCAGTCCTAACTATGGCTACACCTTC.